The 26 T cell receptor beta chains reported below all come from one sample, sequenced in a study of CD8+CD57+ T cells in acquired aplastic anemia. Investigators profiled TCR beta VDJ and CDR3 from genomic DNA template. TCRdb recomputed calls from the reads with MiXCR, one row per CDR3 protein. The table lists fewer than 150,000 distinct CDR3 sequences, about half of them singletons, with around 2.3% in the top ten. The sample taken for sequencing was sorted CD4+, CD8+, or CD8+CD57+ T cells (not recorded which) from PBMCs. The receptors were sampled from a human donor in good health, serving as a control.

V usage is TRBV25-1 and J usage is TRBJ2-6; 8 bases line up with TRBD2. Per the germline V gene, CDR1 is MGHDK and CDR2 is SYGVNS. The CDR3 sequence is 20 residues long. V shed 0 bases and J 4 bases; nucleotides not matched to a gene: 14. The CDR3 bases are TGTGCCAGCAGTGAATATTCGGGGGGGGGTCACCTTTCCGGGGCCAACGTCCTGACTTTC. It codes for CASSEYSGGGHLSGANVLTF.

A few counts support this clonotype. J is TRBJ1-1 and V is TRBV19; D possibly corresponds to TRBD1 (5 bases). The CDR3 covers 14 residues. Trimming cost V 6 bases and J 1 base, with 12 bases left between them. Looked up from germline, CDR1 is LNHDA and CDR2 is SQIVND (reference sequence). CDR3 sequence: CASRSGTANTEAFF. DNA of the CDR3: TGTGCCAGTAGATCCGGGACCGCGAACACTGAAGCTTTCTTT.

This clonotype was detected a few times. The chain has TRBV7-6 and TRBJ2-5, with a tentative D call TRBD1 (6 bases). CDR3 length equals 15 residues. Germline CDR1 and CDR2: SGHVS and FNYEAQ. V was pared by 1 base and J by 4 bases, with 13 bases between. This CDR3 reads CASSLGGPGVETQYF. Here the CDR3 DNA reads TGTGCCAGCAGCTTAGGGGGGCCCGGAGTAGAGACCCAGTACTTC.

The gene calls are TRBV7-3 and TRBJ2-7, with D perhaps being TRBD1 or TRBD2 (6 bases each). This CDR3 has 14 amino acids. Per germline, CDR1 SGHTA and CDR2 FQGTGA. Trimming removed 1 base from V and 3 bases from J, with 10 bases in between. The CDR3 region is CASSLNGGRYEQYF. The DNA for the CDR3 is TGTGCCAGCAGCTTAAATGGGGGGCGCTACGAGCAGTACTTC.

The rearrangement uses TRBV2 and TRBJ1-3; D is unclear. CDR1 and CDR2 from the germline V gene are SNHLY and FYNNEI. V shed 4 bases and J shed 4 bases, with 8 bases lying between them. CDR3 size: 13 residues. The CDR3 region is CASSVKKGNTIYF. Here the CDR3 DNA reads TGTGCCAGCAGTGTAAAGAAGGGAAACACCATATATTTT.

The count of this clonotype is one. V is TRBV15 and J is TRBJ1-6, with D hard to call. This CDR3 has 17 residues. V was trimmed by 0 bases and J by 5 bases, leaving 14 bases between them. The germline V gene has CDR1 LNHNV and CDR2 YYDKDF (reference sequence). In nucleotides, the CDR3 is TGTGCCACCAGCAGAGATGGGCTGGGCAGGAATAATTCACCCCTCCACTTT. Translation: CATSRDGLGRNNSPLHF.

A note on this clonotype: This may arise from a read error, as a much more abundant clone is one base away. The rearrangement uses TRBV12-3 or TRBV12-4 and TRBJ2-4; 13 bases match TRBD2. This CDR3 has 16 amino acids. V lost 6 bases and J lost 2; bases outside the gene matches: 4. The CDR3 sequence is CASRELAGGSKNIQYF. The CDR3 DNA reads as TGTGCCAGCAGGGAACTAGCGGGGGGGTCCAAAAACATTCAGTACTTC.

The CDR3 nucleotides are TGTGCCACCAGCAGAGATCGGGCCGTCAGGGCCTACAATGAGCAGTTCTTC. This gives the protein CATSRDRAVRAYNEQFF. V and J are TRBV15 and TRBJ2-1, with a possible D match to TRBD1 (5 bases). The CDR3 spans 17 residues. CDR1 and CDR2 from the germline V gene are LNHNV and YYDKDF (reference sequence). Trimming took 0 bases from V and 2 from J, leaving 14 bases between them.

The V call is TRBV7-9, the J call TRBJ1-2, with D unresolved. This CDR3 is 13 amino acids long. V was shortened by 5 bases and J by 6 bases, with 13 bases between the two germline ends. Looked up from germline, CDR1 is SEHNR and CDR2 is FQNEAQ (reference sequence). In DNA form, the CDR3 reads TGTGCCAGCAGCGGCCGGGAAGGAGATGGCTACACCTTC. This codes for CASSGREGDGYTF.

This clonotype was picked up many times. CDR3 sequence (DNA): TGTGCCACCAGTGATGGGACTTACAATCAGCCCCAGCATTTT. It codes for CATSDGTYNQPQHF. V gene TRBV24-1 combines with J gene TRBJ1-5; the D gene is possibly TRBD1 (5 bases). This CDR3 has 14 residues. V was shortened by 3 bases and J by 3 bases, with 8 bases between the two germline ends. The germline V gene encodes CDR1 KGHDR and CDR2 SFDVKD.

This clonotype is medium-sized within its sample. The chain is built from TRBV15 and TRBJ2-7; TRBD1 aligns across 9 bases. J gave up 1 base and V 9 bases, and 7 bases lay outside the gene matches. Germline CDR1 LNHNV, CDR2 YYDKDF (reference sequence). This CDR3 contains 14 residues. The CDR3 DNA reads TGTGCCACGGGGAGGGACAGGGCTTCCTACGAGCAGTACTTC. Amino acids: CATGRDRASYEQYF.

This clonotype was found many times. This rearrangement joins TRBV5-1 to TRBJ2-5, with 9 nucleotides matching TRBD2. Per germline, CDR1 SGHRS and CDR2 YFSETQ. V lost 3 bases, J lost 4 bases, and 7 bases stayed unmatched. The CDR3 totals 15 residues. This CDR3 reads CASSSPGLAGETQYF. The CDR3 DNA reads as TGCGCCAGCAGCTCGCCGGGACTAGCAGGAGAGACCCAGTACTTC.

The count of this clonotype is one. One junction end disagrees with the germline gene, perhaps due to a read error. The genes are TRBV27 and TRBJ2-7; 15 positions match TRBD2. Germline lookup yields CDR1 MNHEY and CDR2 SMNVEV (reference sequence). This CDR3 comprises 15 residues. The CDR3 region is CASSLGLAGGSEQSF. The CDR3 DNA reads TGTGCCAGCAGCCTGGGACTAGCGGGAGGTAGTGAGCAGTCCTTC.

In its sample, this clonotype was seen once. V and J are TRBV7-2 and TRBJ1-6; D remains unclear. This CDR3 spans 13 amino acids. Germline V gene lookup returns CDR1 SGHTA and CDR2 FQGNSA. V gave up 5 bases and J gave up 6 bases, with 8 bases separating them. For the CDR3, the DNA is TGTGCCAGCAGCCCCAGGAGTAATTCACCCCTCCACTTT. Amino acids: CASSPRSNSPLHF.

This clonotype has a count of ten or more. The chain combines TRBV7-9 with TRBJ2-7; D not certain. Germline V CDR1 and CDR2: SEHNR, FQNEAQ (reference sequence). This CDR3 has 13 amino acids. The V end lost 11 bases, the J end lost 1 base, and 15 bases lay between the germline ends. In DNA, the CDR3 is TGTGCCGGTGAACTGACACCTTCCTACGAGCAGTACTTC. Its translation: CAGELTPSYEQYF.

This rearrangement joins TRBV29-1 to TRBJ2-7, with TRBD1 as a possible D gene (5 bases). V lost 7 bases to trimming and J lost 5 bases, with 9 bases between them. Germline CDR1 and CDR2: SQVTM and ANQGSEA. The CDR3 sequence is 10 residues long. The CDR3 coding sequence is TGCAGCGGGGGCCGGGACGAGCAGTACTTC. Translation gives CSGGRDEQYF.

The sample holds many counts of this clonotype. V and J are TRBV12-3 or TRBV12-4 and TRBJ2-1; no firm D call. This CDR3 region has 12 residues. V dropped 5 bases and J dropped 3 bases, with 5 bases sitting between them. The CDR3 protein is CASSPHYNEQFF. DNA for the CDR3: TGTGCCAGCAGTCCTCACTACAATGAGCAGTTCTTC.

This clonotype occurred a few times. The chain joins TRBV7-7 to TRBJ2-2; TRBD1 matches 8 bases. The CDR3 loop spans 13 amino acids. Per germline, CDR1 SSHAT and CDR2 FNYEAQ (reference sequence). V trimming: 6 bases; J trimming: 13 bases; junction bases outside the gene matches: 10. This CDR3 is CASRGQGAGGLFF. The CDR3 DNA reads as TGTGCCAGCAGGGGCCAGGGGGCCGGCGGGCTGTTTTTT.

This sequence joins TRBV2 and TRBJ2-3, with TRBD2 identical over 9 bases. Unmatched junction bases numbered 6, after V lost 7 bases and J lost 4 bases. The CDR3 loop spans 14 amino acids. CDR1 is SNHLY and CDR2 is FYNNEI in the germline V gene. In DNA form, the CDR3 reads TGTGCCAGCAAGGGGGGCGGGGGGGCAGATACGCAGTATTTT. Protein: CASKGGGGADTQYF.

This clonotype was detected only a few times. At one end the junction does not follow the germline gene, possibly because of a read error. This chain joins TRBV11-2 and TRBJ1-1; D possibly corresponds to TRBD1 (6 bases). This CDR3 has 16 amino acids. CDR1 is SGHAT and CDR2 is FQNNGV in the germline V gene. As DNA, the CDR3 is TGTGCCAGCAGCCTGGCAGGGGCCCCGGCGAACACTGGAGCTTTCTTT. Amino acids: CASSLAGAPANTGAFF. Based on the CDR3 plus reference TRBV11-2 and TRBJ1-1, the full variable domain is EAGVAQSPRYKIIEKRQSVAFWCNPISGHATLYWYQQILGQGPKLLIQFQNNGVVDDSQLPKDRFSAERLKGVDSTLKIQPAKLEDSAVYLCASSLAGAPANTGAFFGQGTRLTVV.

The CDR3 is CASSLVWGGAVTDTQYF. The CDR3 nucleotides are TGTGCCAGCAGCTTAGTTTGGGGGGGGGCCGTCACAGATACGCAGTATTTT. The chain recombines TRBV11-1 with TRBJ2-3; tentatively, D is TRBD2 (7 bases). V was pared by 1 base and J by 2 bases, with 16 bases between. The V gene's germline CDR1 is SGHAT and CDR2 FQDESV (reference sequence). There are 17 residues in the CDR3.

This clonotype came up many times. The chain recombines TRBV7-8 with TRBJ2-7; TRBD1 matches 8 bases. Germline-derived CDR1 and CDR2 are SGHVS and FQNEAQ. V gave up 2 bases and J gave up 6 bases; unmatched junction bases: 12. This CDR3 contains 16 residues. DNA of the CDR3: TGTGCCAGCAGCTTATTGGGCCGGGACAGGAAGCTCGAGCAGTACTTC. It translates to CASSLLGRDRKLEQYF.

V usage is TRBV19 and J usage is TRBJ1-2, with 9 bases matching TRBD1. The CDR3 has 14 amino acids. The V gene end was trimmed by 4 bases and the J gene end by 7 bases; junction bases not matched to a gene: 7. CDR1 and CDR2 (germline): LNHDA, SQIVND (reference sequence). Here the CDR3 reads CASSTPGQGGGYTF. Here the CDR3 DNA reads TGTGCCAGTAGTACCCCGGGACAGGGAGGTGGCTACACCTTC.

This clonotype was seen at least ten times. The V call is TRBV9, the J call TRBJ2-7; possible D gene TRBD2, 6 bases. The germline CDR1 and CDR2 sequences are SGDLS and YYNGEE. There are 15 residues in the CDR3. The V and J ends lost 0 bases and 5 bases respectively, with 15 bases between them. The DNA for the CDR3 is TGTGCCAGCAGCGTAGGGGGGGTATCGTACCACGAGCAGTACTTC. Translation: CASSVGGVSYHEQYF.

Here the CDR3 DNA reads TGTGCCAGCAGGGTCCAGGGGTGGCAGGGAGGGAAAGAGCAGTACTTC. Its translation is CASRVQGWQGGKEQYF. The chain is built from TRBV6-1 and TRBJ2-7; D is possibly TRBD2 (7 bases). The CDR3 runs 16 residues. Germline V lookup: CDR1 MNHNS, CDR2 SASEGT. V was pared by 6 bases and J by 7 bases, with 25 bases between.

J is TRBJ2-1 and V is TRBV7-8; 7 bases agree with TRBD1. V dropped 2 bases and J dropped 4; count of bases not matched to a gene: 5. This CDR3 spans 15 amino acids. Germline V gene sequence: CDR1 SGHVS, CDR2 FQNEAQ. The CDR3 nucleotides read TGTGCCAGCAGCTTACCGGACAGGAGGTACAATGAGCAGTTCTTC. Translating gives CASSLPDRRYNEQFF.